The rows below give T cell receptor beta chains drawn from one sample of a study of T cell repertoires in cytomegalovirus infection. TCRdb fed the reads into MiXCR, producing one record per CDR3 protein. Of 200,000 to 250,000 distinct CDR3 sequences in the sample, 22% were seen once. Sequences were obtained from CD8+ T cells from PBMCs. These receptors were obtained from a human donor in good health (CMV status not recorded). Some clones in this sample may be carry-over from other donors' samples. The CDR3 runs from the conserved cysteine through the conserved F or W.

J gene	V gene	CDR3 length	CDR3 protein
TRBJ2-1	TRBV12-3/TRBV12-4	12	CASSLSRGEQFF
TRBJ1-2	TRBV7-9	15	CASSLQQDIFDGYTF
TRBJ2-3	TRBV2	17	CASSVSSALGETDTQYF
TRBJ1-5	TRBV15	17	CATSRDLPVTSPTPQHF
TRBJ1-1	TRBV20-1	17	CSARDLQGQGLNTEAFF
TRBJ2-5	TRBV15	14	CATSRDGSQEAQYF
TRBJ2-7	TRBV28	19	CAASGQARKAWEVPGEQYF
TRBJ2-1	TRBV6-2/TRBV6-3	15	CASSYGTITYNEQFF
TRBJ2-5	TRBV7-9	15	CASSGRTETQETQYF
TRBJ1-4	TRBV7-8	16	CASSSPPGQRNEKLFF
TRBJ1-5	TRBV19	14	CASSNPDSNQPQHF
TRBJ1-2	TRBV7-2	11	CASSLKVGYTF
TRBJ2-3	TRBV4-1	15	CASSQGQGLGDTQYF
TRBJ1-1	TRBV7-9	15	CASSRLRHVFTEAFF
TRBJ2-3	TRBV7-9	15	CASRHPPGGTDTQYF
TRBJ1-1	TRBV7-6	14	CASTSTQLNTEAFF
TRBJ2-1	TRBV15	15	CATSRTSGEGDEQFF
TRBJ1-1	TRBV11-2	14	CASSLDPGSTEAFF
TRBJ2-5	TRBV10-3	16	CAISESRGTVQETQYF
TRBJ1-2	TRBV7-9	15	CASRDGDPSNYGYTF
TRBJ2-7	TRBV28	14	CASSPRTSGGEQYF